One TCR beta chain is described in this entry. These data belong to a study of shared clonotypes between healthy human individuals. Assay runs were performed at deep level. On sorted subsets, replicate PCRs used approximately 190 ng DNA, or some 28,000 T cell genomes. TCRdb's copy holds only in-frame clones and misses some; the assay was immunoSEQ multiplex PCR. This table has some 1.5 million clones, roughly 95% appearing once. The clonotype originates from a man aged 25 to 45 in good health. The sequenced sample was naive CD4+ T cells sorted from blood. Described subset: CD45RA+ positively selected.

CDR3 region: CASSPLALGYQETQYF. The CDR3 DNA reads as TGTGCCAGCTCACCGCTCGCTCTGGGCTACCAAGAGACCCAGTACTTC. This chain links TRBV18 with TRBJ2-5; D gene unclear. The CDR3 extends over 16 amino acids. Deletions cut 3 bases from V and 0 bases from J, with 14 bases between. Germline V CDR1 and CDR2: KGHSH, LQKENI.